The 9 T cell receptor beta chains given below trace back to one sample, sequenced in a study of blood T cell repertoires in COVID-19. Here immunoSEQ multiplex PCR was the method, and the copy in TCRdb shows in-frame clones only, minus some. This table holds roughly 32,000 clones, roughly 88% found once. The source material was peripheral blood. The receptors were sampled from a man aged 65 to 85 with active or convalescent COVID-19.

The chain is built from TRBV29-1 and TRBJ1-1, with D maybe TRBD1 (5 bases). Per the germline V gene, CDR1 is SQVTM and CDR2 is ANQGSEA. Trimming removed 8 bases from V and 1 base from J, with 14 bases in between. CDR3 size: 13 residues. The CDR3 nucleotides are TGCAGCTCTAGGACAAGGTCGAACACTGAAGCTTTCTTT. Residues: CSSRTRSNTEAFF.

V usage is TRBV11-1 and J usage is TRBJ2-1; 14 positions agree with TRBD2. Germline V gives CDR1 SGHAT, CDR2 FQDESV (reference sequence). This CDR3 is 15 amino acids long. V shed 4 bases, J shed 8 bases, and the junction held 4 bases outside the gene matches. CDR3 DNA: TGTGCCAGCAGCTCCGGACTAGCGGGAGGAGATGAGCAGTTCTTC. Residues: CASSSGLAGGDEQFF.

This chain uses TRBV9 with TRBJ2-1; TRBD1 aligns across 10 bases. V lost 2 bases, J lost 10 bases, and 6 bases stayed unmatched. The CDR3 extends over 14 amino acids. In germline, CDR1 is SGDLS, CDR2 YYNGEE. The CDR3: CASSVSGQGYEQFF. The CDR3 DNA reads TGTGCCAGCAGCGTGTCGGGACAGGGGTACGAGCAGTTCTTC.

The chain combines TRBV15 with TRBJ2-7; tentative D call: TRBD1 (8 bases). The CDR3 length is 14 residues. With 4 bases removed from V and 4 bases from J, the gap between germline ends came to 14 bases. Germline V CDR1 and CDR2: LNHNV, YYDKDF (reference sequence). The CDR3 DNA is TGTGCCACCAGCAAACAGGGGGGGTTATACGAGCAGTACTTC. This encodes CATSKQGGLYEQYF.

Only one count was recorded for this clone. CDR3 residues: CASSESPASRPFF. CDR3 DNA sequence: TGCGCCAGCAGTGAGTCTCCGGCTAGCCGGCCGTTCTTC. The chain has TRBV10-1 and TRBJ2-1; a weak D match, TRBD2 (5 bases). Germline CDR1 and CDR2: WNHNN and SYGVQD (reference sequence). V was clipped by 0 bases and J by 15 bases, with 15 bases between them. The CDR3 loop spans 13 amino acids.

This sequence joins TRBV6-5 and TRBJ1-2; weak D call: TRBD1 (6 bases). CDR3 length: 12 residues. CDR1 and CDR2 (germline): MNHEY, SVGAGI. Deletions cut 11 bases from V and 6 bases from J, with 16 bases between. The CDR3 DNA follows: TGTGCCGTTCGGCGGACAGAGGATGGCTACACCTTC. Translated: CAVRRTEDGYTF.

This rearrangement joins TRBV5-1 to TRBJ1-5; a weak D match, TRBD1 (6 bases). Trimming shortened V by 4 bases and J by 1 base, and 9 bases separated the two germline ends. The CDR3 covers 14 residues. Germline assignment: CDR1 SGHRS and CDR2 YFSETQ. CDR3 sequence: CASSPGTSNQPQHF. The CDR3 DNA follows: TGCGCCAGCAGCCCCGGGACAAGCAATCAGCCCCAGCATTTT.

Written as DNA, the CDR3 is TGTGCCAGCAGTTTTATTGGGAAGGGGGCATCAAGCACTGAAGCTTTCTTT. It yields the protein CASSFIGKGASSTEAFF. The V and J genes are TRBV27 and TRBJ1-1, with TRBD1 identical over 7 bases. Trimming at V came to 3 bases and at J to 4 bases, leaving 14 bases not matched to a gene. CDR1 MNHEY and CDR2 SMNVEV come from the germline V gene (reference sequence). The CDR3 covers 17 residues.

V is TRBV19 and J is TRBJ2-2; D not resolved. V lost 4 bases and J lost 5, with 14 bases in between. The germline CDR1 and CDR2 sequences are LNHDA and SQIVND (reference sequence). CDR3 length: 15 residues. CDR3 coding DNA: TGTGCCAGTAGTACCGGGTCTCTCGGGACCGGGGAGCTGTTTTTT. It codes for CASSTGSLGTGELFF.